This paragraph reports one TCR beta chain. No antigen is known for it. Combining a sample-barcoded 5' primer with a J-beta primer mix, a second PCR ran for roughly 7 to 11 cycles. Unique molecular identifiers of 12 random nucleotides labeled each cDNA. TCRdb redid the calling of the 5' RACE reads with MiXCR, one entry per CDR3 protein. The sample has roughly 900,000 distinct CDR3 sequences, 29% seen once. This sample was included in a study of blood T cells in healthy people across ages. General study points: Considered underestimates were the diversity estimates obtained from one million T cells.

The donors, all healthy, were Caucasians living in Russia, aged about 6 to 95. At least 6.5 million PBMCs were isolated per sample. This CDR3 region has 14 residues. Germline lookup yields CDR1 SGHVS and CDR2 FNYEAQ. Sequencing was carried out using blood. This rearrangement joins TRBV7-6 to TRBJ2-5; 8 nucleotides agree with TRBD1. Matching the DNA end better, TRBJ2-7 makes the J call doubtful. The sequence derives from a woman older than 75 in good health. The CDR3 DNA reads as TGTGCCAGCAGCCACCGGGACAGGCCGTACGAGCAGTACTTC. Translated: CASSHRDRPYEQYF.